This T cell receptor (beta chain) is drawn from a study of blood T cells in healthy people across ages. This CDR3 is built from 13 residues. The V end was cut by 0 bases, the J end by 8 bases, with 13 bases between. In germline, CDR1 is SQVTM, CDR2 ANQGSEA. PCR was performed a second time for about 6 to 11 cycles using a sample-barcoded 5' primer and a J-beta primer mix. TCRdb re-derived calls from the 5' RACE reads in MiXCR, one entry per CDR3 protein. This sample has 550,000 to 650,000 distinct CDR3 sequences, with roughly a quarter found just once. The same sample was also studied in work on T cells of mothers and their children.

The chain couples TRBV29-1 to TRBJ1-2, with D unresolved. The TCR comes from a boy aged 2 to 10 in good health. Sequencing was done on a sample of blood. The CDR3 DNA is TGCAGCGTTGAAGAAGTAGGGTCCTACGGCTACACCTTC. It translates to CSVEEVGSYGYTF.